The entry that follows covers one T cell receptor beta chain sequence. Its specificity is unknown. Some clones are missing from TCRdb's copy, which holds only in-frame ones; the method was immunoSEQ multiplex PCR. The sample has about 180,000 clones, approximately 86% seen once; the top ten hold around 10%. These data belong to a study of T cell responses to AZD1222 COVID-19 vaccine. Overall study findings and caveats: Baseline seropositivity occurred in only a handful of AZD1222 recipients. Epitopes outside B.1.351 and B.1.1.7 mutated regions reportedly drew nearly half of spike TCRs. White British people made up most donors, females outnumbered males, and clonal diversity was possibly underestimated. Spike-specific TCR breadth and depth both grew after two AZD1222 doses.

Germline assignment: CDR1 MNHEY and CDR2 SVGAGI. Trimming cost V 5 bases and J 5 bases; bases outside gene matches: 5. The CDR3 sequence is 14 residues long. This chain connects TRBV6-5 to TRBJ1-5, with TRBD1 matching 8 bases. Material: peripheral blood, obtained 28 days after the second AZD1222 dose. The sequence came from an adult who received the AZD1222 COVID-19 vaccine. DNA of the CDR3: TGTGCCAGCAGTCGACAGGGGAGTGATCAGCCCCAGCATTTT. As protein: CASSRQGSDQPQHF.